By proportion, the clone carrying this TCR beta chain is medium-sized. Production of TCR beta cDNA used 400 to 600 ng total RNA together with a constant-region primer. Modified slightly, ARM-PCR produced TCR beta libraries over three nested multiplex PCR rounds. The opening two PCR rounds, nine to eleven cycles each, paired TRBV1-TRBV30 forward primers with a C-beta reverse primer. TCRdb used MiXCR to reprocess the multiplex PCR reads, holding one entry per CDR3 protein. The table has approximately 73,000 distinct CDR3 sequences, over 55% seen once. These data belong to a study of tumor-infiltrating lymphocytes in primary liver carcinoma. Extraction of RNA together with DNA used about 17-31 mg of unsorted bulk tissue. V lost 7 bases and J 4 bases, leaving 16 bases between the germline ends. The CDR3 spans 15 residues.

This sequence originates from a woman aged 60-70 years with primary liver carcinoma and hepatitis B virus infection. The chain combines TRBV12-3 or TRBV12-4 with TRBJ2-2; D not certain. Sequencing used liver tumor tissue from sampling region 4. As for subset: tumor region T4, right-lateral pole. The DNA of the CDR3 is TGTGCCAGCACCAAAAGGAAAACCTCCACCGGGGAGCTGTTTTTT. Translation gives CASTKRKTSTGELFF.